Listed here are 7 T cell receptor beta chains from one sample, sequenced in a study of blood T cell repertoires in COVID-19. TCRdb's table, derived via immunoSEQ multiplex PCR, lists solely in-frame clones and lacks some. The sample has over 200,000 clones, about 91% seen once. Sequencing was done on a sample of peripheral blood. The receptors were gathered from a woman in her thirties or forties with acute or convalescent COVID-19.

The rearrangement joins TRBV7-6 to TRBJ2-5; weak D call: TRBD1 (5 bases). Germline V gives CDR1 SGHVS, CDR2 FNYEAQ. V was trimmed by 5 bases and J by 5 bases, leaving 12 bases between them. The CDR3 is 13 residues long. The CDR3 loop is CASSPGLRETQYF. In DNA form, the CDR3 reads TGTGCCAGCAGCCCAGGGTTGAGGGAGACCCAGTACTTC.

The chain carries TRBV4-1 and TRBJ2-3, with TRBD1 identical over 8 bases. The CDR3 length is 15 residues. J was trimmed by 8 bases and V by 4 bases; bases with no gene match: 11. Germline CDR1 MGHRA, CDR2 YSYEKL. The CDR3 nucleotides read TGCGCCAGCAGCCCGGACAGGGACCCTTCGGGTACGCAGTATTTT. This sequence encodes CASSPDRDPSGTQYF.

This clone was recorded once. The DNA for the CDR3 is TGTGCCAGTAGTAGGCAGGGAGACAGGGCCTCAAGGATACATTTT. Protein product: CASSRQGDRASRIHF. This chain links TRBV19 with TRBJ1-5; TRBD1 matches 7 bases. CDR3 size: 15 residues. Germline CDR1 LNHDA, CDR2 SQIVND (reference sequence). The trim removed 4 bases at V and 16 bases at J, leaving 19 bases unmatched.

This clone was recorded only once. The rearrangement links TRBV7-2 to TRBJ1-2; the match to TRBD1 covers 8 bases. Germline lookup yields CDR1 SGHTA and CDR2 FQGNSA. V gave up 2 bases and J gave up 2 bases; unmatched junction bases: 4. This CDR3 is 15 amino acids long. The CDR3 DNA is TGTGCCAGCAGCTTACTTCAGGGGGCGAACTATGGCTACACCTTC. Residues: CASSLLQGANYGYTF.

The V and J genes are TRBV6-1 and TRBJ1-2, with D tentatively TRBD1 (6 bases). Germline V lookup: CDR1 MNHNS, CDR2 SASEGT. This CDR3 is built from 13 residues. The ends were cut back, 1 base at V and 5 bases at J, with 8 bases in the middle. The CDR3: CASSEEGGYGYTF. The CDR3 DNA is TGTGCCAGCAGTGAAGAGGGGGGGTATGGCTACACCTTC.

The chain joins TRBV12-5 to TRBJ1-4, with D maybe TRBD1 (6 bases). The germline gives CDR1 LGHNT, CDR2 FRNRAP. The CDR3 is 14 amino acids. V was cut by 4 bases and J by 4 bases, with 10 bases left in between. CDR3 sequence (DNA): TGTGCTAGTGGTTCGGGACAATTTAATGAAAAACTGTTTTTT. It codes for CASGSGQFNEKLFF. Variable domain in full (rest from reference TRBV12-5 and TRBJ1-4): DARVTQTPRHKVTEMGQEVTMRCQPILGHNTVFWYRQTMMQGLELLAYFRNRAPLDDSGMPKDRFSAEMPDATLATLKIQPSEPRDSAVYFCASGSGQFNEKLFFGSGTQLSVL.

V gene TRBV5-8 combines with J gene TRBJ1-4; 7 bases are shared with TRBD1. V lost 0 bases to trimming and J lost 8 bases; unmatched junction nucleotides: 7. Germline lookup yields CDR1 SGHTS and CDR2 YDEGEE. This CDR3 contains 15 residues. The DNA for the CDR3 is TGTGCCAGCAGCTTGGGCGAAACAGGGGTGGAAAAACTGTTTTTT. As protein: CASSLGETGVEKLFF.